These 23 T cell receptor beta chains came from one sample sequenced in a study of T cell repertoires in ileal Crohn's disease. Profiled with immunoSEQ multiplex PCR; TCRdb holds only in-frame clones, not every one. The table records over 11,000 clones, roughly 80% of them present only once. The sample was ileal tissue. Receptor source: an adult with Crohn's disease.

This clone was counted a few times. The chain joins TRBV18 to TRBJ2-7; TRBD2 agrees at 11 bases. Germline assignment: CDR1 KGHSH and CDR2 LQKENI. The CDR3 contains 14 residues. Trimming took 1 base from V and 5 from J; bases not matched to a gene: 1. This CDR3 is CASSPQTSGNEQYF. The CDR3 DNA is TGTGCCAGCTCACCACAGACTAGCGGGAACGAGCAGTACTTC.

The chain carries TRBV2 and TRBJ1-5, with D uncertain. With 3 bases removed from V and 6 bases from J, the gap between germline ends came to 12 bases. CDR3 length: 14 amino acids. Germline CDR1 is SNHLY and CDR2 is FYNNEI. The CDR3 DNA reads TGTGCCAGCAGTGATAATCTGGTGCGTCAGCCCCAGCATTTT. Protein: CASSDNLVRQPQHF.

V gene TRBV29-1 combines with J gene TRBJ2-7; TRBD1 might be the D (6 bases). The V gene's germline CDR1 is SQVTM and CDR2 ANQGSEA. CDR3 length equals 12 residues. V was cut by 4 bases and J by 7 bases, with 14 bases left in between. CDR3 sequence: CSVATGQVEQYF. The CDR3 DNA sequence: TGCAGCGTTGCGACAGGCCAGGTGGAGCAGTACTTC.

The CDR3 DNA reads as TGCGCCAGCAGCTTGACTAGCAACGAGCAGTACTTC. This codes for CASSLTSNEQYF. The chain recombines TRBV5-1 with TRBJ2-7; D might be TRBD2 (6 bases). Per the germline V gene, CDR1 is SGHRS and CDR2 is YFSETQ. The CDR3 is 12 amino acids. V shed 1 base and J shed 5 bases, with 7 bases lying between them.

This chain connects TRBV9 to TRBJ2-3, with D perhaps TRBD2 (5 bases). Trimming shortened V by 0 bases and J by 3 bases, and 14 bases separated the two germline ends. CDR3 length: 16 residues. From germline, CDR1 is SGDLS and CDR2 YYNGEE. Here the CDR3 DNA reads TGTGCCAGCAGCGTAGGGAGAAGTAGGGAGACAGATACGCAGTATTTT. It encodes CASSVGRSRETDTQYF.

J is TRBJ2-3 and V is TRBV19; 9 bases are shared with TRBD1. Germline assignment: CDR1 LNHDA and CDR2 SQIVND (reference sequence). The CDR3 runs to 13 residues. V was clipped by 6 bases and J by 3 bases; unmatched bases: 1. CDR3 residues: CASRGQGTDTQYF. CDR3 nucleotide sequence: TGTGCCAGTAGGGGACAGGGTACAGATACGCAGTATTTT.

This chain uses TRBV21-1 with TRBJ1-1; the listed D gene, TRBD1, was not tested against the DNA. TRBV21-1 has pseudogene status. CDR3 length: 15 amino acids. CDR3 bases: TGTGCCAGCAGCACCCGACAGGGGGCTAGTACTGAAGCTTTCTTT. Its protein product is CASSTRQGASTEAFF.

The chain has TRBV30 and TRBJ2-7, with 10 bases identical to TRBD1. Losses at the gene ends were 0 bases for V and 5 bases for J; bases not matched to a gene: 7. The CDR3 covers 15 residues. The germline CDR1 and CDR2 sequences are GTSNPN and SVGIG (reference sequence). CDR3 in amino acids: CAWSVTGTGADEQYF. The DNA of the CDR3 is TGTGCCTGGAGTGTAACCGGGACAGGGGCCGACGAGCAGTACTTC.

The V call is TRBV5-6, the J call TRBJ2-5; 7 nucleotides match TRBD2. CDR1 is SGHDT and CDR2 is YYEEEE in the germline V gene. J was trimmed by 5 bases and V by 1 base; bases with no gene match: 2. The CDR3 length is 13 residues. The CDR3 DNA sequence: TGTGCCAGCAGCTTGCCCGGGAGGGAGACCCAGTACTTC. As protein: CASSLPGRETQYF.

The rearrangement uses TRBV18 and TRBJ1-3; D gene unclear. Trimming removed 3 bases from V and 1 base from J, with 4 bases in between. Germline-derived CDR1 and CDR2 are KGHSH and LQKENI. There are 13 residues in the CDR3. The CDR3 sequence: CASSPRSGNTIYF. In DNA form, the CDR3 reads TGTGCCAGCTCACCCAGATCTGGAAACACCATATATTTT.

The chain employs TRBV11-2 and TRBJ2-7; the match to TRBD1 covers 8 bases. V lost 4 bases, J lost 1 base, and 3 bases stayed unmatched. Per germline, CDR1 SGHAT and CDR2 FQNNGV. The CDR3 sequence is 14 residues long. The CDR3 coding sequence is TGTGCCAGCAGCTATCAGGGGGCGTCCTACGAGCAGTACTTC. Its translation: CASSYQGASYEQYF.

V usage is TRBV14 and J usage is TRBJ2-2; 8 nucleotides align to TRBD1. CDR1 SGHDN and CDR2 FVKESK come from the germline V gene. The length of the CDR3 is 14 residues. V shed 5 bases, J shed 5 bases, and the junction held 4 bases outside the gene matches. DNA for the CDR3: TGTGCCAGCAGCACCAGGGGGCGGACCGGGGAGCTGTTTTTT. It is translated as CASSTRGRTGELFF.

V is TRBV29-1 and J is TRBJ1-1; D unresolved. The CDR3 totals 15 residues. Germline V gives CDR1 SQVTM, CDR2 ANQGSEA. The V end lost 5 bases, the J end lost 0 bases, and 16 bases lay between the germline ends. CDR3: CSVIDRNSMNTEAFF. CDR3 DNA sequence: TGCAGCGTTATTGATAGAAACTCAATGAACACTGAAGCTTTCTTT.

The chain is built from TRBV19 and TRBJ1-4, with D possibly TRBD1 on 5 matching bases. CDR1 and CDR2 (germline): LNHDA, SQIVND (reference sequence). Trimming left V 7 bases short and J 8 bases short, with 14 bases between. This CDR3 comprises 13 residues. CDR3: CASKARVGEKLFF. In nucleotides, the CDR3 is TGTGCCAGTAAGGCCAGGGTAGGAGAAAAACTGTTTTTT.

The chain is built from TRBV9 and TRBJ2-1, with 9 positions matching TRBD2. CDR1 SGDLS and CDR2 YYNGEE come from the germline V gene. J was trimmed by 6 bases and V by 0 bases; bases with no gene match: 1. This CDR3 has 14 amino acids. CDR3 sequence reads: CASSVATSGNEQFF. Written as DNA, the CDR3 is TGTGCCAGCAGCGTAGCGACTAGCGGCAATGAGCAGTTCTTC.

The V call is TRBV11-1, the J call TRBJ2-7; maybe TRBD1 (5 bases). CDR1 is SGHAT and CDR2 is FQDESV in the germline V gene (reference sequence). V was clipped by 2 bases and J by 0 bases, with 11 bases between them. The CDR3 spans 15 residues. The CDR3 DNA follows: TGTGCCAGCAGCTTACATTGGGGCTTCTCCTACGAGCAGTACTTC. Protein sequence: CASSLHWGFSYEQYF.

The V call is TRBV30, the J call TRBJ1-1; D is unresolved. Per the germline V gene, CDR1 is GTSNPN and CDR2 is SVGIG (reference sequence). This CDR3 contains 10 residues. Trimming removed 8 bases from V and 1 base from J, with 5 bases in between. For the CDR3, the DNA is TGTGCCAGAGGGAACACTGAAGCTTTCTTT. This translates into CARGNTEAFF.

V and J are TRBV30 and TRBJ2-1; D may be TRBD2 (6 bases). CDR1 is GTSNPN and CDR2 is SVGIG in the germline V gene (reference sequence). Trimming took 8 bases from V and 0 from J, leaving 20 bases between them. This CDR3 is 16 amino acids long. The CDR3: CAHPMEGGSSYNEQFF. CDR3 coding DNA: TGTGCCCATCCCATGGAGGGAGGTAGCTCCTACAATGAGCAGTTCTTC.

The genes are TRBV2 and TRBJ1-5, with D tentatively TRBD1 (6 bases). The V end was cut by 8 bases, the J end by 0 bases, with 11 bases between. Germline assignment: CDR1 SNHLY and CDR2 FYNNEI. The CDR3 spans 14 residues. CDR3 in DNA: TGTGCCAGCCGTGGACAGTATAGCAATCAGCCCCAGCATTTT. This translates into CASRGQYSNQPQHF.

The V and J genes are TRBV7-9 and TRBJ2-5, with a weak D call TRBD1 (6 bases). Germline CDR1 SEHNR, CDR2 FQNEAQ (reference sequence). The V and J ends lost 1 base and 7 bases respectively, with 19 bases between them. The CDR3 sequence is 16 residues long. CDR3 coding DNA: TGTGCCAGCAGCTTAGGTCAAGGCAGGGGTCCGGGGACCCAGTACTTC. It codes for CASSLGQGRGPGTQYF.

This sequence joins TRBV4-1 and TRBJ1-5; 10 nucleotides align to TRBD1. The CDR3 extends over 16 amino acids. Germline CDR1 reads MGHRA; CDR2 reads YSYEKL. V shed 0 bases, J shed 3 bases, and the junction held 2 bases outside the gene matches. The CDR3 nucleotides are TGCGCCAGCAGCCAAGAGGGACAGGGGAACAATCAGCCCCAGCATTTT. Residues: CASSQEGQGNNQPQHF.

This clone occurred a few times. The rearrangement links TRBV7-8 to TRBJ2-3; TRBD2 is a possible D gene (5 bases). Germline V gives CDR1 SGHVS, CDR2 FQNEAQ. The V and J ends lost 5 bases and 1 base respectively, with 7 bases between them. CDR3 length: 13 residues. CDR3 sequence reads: CASSRLRTDTQYF. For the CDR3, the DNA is TGTGCCAGCAGCCGACTACGCACAGATACGCAGTATTTT.

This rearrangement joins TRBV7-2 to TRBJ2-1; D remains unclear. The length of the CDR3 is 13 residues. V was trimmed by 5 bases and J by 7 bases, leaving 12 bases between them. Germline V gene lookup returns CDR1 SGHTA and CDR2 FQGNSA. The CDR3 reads CASSPYSSNEQFF. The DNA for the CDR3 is TGTGCCAGCAGCCCGTATTCGTCGAATGAGCAGTTCTTC.